The 29 T cell receptor beta chains below come from one sample, sequenced in a study of shared clonotypes between healthy human individuals. Method: immunoSEQ multiplex PCR; TCRdb's copy keeps in-frame clones and lacks some. The data hold some 1.5 million clones, with 95% to 99% observed a single time. Sequencing was carried out using naive CD4+ T cells sorted from blood. Subset noted: CD45RA+ positively selected. Receptor source: a man aged 30 to 45 in good health.

The chain joins TRBV9 to TRBJ2-1; TRBD1 aligns across 7 bases. With V trimmed by 4 bases and J by 4 bases, 11 bases remained unmatched. CDR3 length: 16 amino acids. Germline V CDR1 and CDR2: SGDLS, YYNGEE. This chain's CDR3 is CASSPDPGQRYNEQFF. The CDR3 DNA reads as TGTGCCAGCAGCCCCGACCCGGGACAGAGATACAATGAGCAGTTCTTC.

This chain uses TRBV6-5 with TRBJ2-5; D possibly corresponds to TRBD2 (6 bases). The CDR3 extends over 16 amino acids. Germline CDR1 MNHEY, CDR2 SVGAGI. Trimming removed 1 base at V and 4 bases at J, with 16 bases between. The CDR3 sequence: CASSYWKGRERETQYF. CDR3 DNA sequence: TGTGCCAGCAGTTACTGGAAGGGGCGGGAAAGAGAGACCCAGTACTTC.

The chain employs TRBV5-6 and TRBJ2-5; TRBD2 agrees at 8 bases. V was clipped by 1 base and J by 5 bases; unmatched bases: 7. This CDR3 comprises 15 residues. Germline-derived CDR1 and CDR2 are SGHDT and YYEEEE. The CDR3 loop is CASSLTGRAAETQYF. As DNA, the CDR3 is TGTGCCAGCAGCTTGACCGGGAGGGCCGCGGAGACCCAGTACTTC.

The chain has TRBV2 and TRBJ2-7, with a tentative D call TRBD2 (5 bases). CDR1 and CDR2 (germline): SNHLY, FYNNEI. V lost 3 bases to trimming and J lost 0 bases, with 9 bases between them. This CDR3 has 14 residues. CDR3 amino acids: CASSDAAVSYEQYF. CDR3 bases: TGTGCCAGCAGTGATGCAGCGGTCTCCTACGAGCAGTACTTC.

The chain has TRBV5-1 and TRBJ2-7; a weak D match, TRBD1 (6 bases). The CDR3 covers 16 residues. In germline, CDR1 is SGHRS, CDR2 YFSETQ. V lost 3 bases and J lost 3, with 19 bases in between. CDR3 sequence (DNA): TGCGCCAGCAGCTCCCAAACAGGGTCGACCCACTACGAGCAGTACTTC. Residues: CASSSQTGSTHYEQYF.

With regard to this clone: The junction departs from germline at one end; a sequencing error may be responsible. This same CDR3 is encoded by further DNA sequences in the sample. The chain carries TRBV5-1 and TRBJ1-5; maybe TRBD1 (6 bases). Germline CDR1 SGHRS, CDR2 YFSETQ. This CDR3 is built from 13 residues. CDR3 bases: TGCGCCAGCAGTTTGGACAGAAATCAGCCCCAGCATTTT. It specifies CASSLDRNQPQHF.

This chain joins TRBV7-2 and TRBJ2-2, with TRBD2 identical over 8 bases. The germline CDR1 and CDR2 sequences are SGHTA and FQGNSA. The CDR3 length is 15 residues. V lost 6 bases and J lost 2; bases outside the gene matches: 5. CDR3 nucleotide sequence: TGTGCCAGCAGTTTCCTAGCGGGTAACACCGGGGAGCTGTTTTTT. It codes for CASSFLAGNTGELFF. Together with reference TRBV7-2 and TRBJ2-2, the CDR3 gives the full variable domain: GAGVSQSPSNKVTEKGKDVELRCDPISGHTALYWYRQSLGQGLEFLIYFQGNSAPDKSGLPSDRFSAERTGGSVSTLTIQRTQQEDSAVYLCASSFLAGNTGELFFGEGSRLTVL.

This clone was counted once. The genes are TRBV5-5 and TRBJ2-3; 11 nucleotides agree with TRBD2. The CDR3 totals 15 residues. Germline CDR1 and CDR2: SGHKS and YYEKEE (reference sequence). The junction had 10 bases not matched to a gene; V was cut back by 7 bases and J by 6 bases. CDR3: CASRRLAGTGDTQYF. As DNA, the CDR3 is TGTGCCAGCCGAAGACTAGCGGGAACAGGGGATACGCAGTATTTT.

V gene TRBV4-3 combines with J gene TRBJ2-2; 10 positions match TRBD2. The CDR3 consists of 16 residues. Germline values: CDR1 LGHNA, CDR2 YSLEER. V was clipped by 4 bases and J by 3 bases; unmatched bases: 5. The CDR3 DNA reads as TGCGCCAGCAGCCCTTTACTAGCGGGGTACACCGGGGAGCTGTTTTTT. It yields the protein CASSPLLAGYTGELFF.

The V call is TRBV10-3, the J call TRBJ1-5; no reliable D call. Trimming removed 0 bases from V and 6 bases from J, with 9 bases in between. CDR3 size: 14 residues. Germline CDR1 is ENHRY and CDR2 is SYGVKD. The CDR3, as DNA: TGTGCCATCAGTGAGTCTATGGTGGGTCAGCCCCAGCATTTT. Translating gives CAISESMVGQPQHF.

The chain joins TRBV5-1 to TRBJ2-7; 9 nucleotides agree with TRBD1. Losses at the gene ends were 4 bases for V and 0 bases for J; bases not matched to a gene: 2. The CDR3 runs to 14 residues. Germline values: CDR1 SGHRS, CDR2 YFSETQ. As DNA, the CDR3 is TGCGCCAGCAGCGTGGGACAGGGCTCCTACGAGCAGTACTTC. It is translated as CASSVGQGSYEQYF.

This chain links TRBV19 with TRBJ2-2, with 7 nucleotides matching TRBD2. Germline assignment: CDR1 LNHDA and CDR2 SQIVND (reference sequence). This CDR3 is 13 amino acids long. The V and J ends lost 7 bases and 5 bases, in that order; junction bases with no gene match: 4. CDR3 protein: CASNREVTGELFF. As DNA, the CDR3 is TGTGCCAGTAACCGGGAGGTGACCGGGGAGCTGTTTTTT.

The chain has TRBV6-1 and TRBJ2-2, with D possibly being TRBD1 or TRBD2 (5 bases each). The CDR3 is 19 amino acids. Trimming pared 0 bases from V and 4 bases from J, leaving 21 bases between. Germline CDR1 is MNHNS and CDR2 is SASEGT. The DNA of the CDR3 is TGTGCCAGCAGTGAAGCAGTCCCACGGAGCCGAGGGACCACCGGGGAGCTGTTTTTT. This sequence encodes CASSEAVPRSRGTTGELFF.

The V call is TRBV28, the J call TRBJ1-4; TRBD1 matches at 10 bases. Germline CDR1 and CDR2: MDHEN and SYDVKM. This CDR3 comprises 16 residues. After removal of 5 bases from V and 7 bases from J, the junction contained 10 bases not matched to a gene. The CDR3 coding sequence is TGTGCCAGCAGTGCCGGTCAGGGACAGGGGAGTGAAAAACTGTTTTTT. Translation: CASSAGQGQGSEKLFF.

The V gene is TRBV7-9, the J gene TRBJ1-1, with TRBD1 identical over 8 bases. The J segment lost 2 bases and the V segment lost 3 bases, leaving 5 bases of the junction unmatched. This CDR3 has 15 amino acids. Germline lookup yields CDR1 SEHNR and CDR2 FQNEAQ (reference sequence). CDR3 sequence (DNA): TGTGCCAGCAGCTTCGGACAGGGATATAACACTGAAGCTTTCTTT. It codes for CASSFGQGYNTEAFF. Full variable domain (remainder filled in from reference TRBV7-9 and TRBJ1-1): DTGVSQNPRHKITKRGQNVTFRCDPISEHNRLYWYRQTLGQGPEFLTYFQNEAQLEKSRLLSDRFSAERPKGSFSTLEIQRTEQGDSAMYLCASSFGQGYNTEAFFGQGTRLTVV.

This clone was recorded once. The chain uses TRBV7-8 and TRBJ2-1; the D gene is possibly TRBD1 (6 bases). Between the trimmed V and J ends, which lost 1 base and 15 bases, there was a span of 16 bases. Germline V lookup: CDR1 SGHVS, CDR2 FQNEAQ. The CDR3 is 13 residues long. CDR3 nucleotides: TGTGCCAGCAGCTTAGTAAACGGTCCAGGGGCGTTCTTC. It yields the protein CASSLVNGPGAFF. Variable domain in full (rest from reference TRBV7-8 and TRBJ2-1): GAGVSQSPRYKVAKRGQDVALRCDPISGHVSLFWYQQALGQGPEFLTYFQNEAQLDKSGLPSDRFFAERPEGSVSTLKIQRTQQEDSAVYLCASSLVNGPGAFFGPGTRLTVL.

The table lists this clone with a count of one. The chain recombines TRBV5-8 with TRBJ1-4; the D gene is possibly TRBD1 (6 bases). The V end was cut by 2 bases, the J end by 8 bases, with 13 bases between. Germline CDR1 reads SGHTS; CDR2 reads YDEGEE. The CDR3 is 14 amino acids. The CDR3 loop reads CASSFRGPGEKLFF. The CDR3 nucleotides read TGTGCCAGCAGCTTCCGGGGGCCGGGGGAAAAACTGTTTTTT. Together with reference TRBV5-8 and TRBJ1-4, the CDR3 gives the full variable domain: EAGVTQSPTHLIKTRGQQATLRCSPISGHTSVYWYQQALGLGLQFLLWYDEGEERNRGNFPPRFSGRQFPNYSSELNVNALELEDSALYLCASSFRGPGEKLFFGSGTQLSVL.

The gene calls are TRBV9 and TRBJ1-2; a possible D gene is TRBD1 (5 bases). Germline values: CDR1 SGDLS, CDR2 YYNGEE. V dropped 0 bases and J dropped 7 bases, with 19 bases sitting between them. This CDR3 is 16 amino acids long. As DNA, the CDR3 is TGTGCCAGCAGCGTAGTAGAGGAAGGGGACCGTTCTGGCTACACCTTC. It codes for CASSVVEEGDRSGYTF.

Concerning this clone: The sample contains more than one DNA sequence encoding this CDR3. The genes are TRBV18 and TRBJ2-5, with D uncertain. The germline gives CDR1 KGHSH, CDR2 LQKENI. V gave up 2 bases and J gave up 2 bases, with 9 bases separating them. The CDR3 totals 14 residues. CDR3 DNA sequence: TGTGCCAGCTCACCATTGGCAGAACAAGAGACCCAGTACTTC. Translation: CASSPLAEQETQYF.

The chain is built from TRBV5-4 and TRBJ1-2; D ambiguous. Looked up from germline, CDR1 is SGHNT and CDR2 is YYREEE (reference sequence). With 7 bases removed from V and 4 bases from J, the gap between germline ends came to 20 bases. The CDR3 consists of 15 residues. The DNA for the CDR3 is TGTGCCAGCTCAACTTCCCGAGGGTTAGGCTATGGCTACACCTTC. Encoded protein: CASSTSRGLGYGYTF.

This sequence joins TRBV19 and TRBJ2-7; tentative D call: TRBD2 (6 bases). V was clipped by 9 bases and J by 2 bases, with 20 bases between them. Germline values: CDR1 LNHDA, CDR2 SQIVND (reference sequence). The CDR3 runs 15 residues. CDR3 protein: CARGWVGSLTYEQYF. The CDR3 DNA sequence: TGTGCCAGAGGTTGGGTCGGGAGTTTAACCTACGAGCAGTACTTC.

This chain links TRBV14 with TRBJ2-7, with D hard to call. Germline V CDR1 and CDR2: SGHDN, FVKESK. This CDR3 is 11 amino acids long. With 3 bases removed from V and 9 bases from J, the gap between germline ends came to 9 bases. This chain's CDR3 is CASSHGRGQYF. The CDR3 region has the DNA TGTGCCAGCAGCCACGGACGTGGGCAGTACTTC.

About this clone: Within the sample, other DNA sequences also encode this same CDR3. This chain connects TRBV20-1 to TRBJ2-5; TRBD2 is a possible D gene (5 bases). There are 11 residues in the CDR3. The germline V gene has CDR1 DFQATT and CDR2 SNEGSKA (reference sequence). Between the trimmed V and J ends, which lost 6 bases and 5 bases, there was a span of 10 bases. The CDR3 bases are TGCAGTGCCCCCCGAGGGGAGACCCAGTACTTC. Encoded protein: CSAPRGETQYF.

The V gene is TRBV28, the J gene TRBJ2-1; D uncertain. The CDR3 loop spans 15 amino acids. V gave up 6 bases and J gave up 0 bases, with 12 bases separating them. CDR1 is MDHEN, CDR2 SYDVKM, per germline. This CDR3 reads CASRPIFGSYNEQFF. The CDR3 region has the DNA TGTGCCAGCAGACCCATTTTCGGCTCCTACAATGAGCAGTTCTTC.

The V gene is TRBV7-8, the J gene TRBJ2-3, with 7 bases fitting TRBD2. With 1 base clipped from V and 0 bases from J, the junction kept 4 bases outside the gene matches. The germline V gene encodes CDR1 SGHVS and CDR2 FQNEAQ. The CDR3 length is 16 residues. CDR3: CASSLVAGGSTDTQYF. The CDR3 coding sequence is TGTGCCAGCAGCTTAGTAGCGGGTGGGAGCACAGATACGCAGTATTTT.

The rearrangement joins TRBV27 to TRBJ2-7; 12 positions agree with TRBD2. This CDR3 contains 17 residues. The trim removed 5 bases at V and 4 bases at J, leaving 12 bases unmatched. Per the germline V gene, CDR1 is MNHEY and CDR2 is SMNVEV (reference sequence). The CDR3 is CASSKRTSGMTFYEQYF. The DNA of the CDR3 is TGTGCCAGCAGTAAAAGGACTAGCGGGATGACTTTTTACGAGCAGTACTTC.

This sequence joins TRBV30 and TRBJ1-5; D remains unclear. This CDR3 has 12 amino acids. Trimming pared 0 bases from V and 4 bases from J, leaving 4 bases between. Germline CDR1 reads GTSNPN; CDR2 reads SVGIG (reference sequence). CDR3 bases: TGTGCCTGGAGTGTGTTAAATCAGCCCCAGCATTTT. Translation gives CAWSVLNQPQHF.

The V call is TRBV25-1, the J call TRBJ2-5; D may be TRBD2 (5 bases). Germline V gene lookup returns CDR1 MGHDK and CDR2 SYGVNS. The length of the CDR3 is 14 residues. Trimming cost V 0 bases and J 7 bases, with 12 bases left between them. CDR3 loop: CASSEYPGGGTQYF. As DNA, the CDR3 is TGTGCCAGCAGTGAATATCCGGGTGGAGGGACCCAGTACTTC. The entire variable domain, with the rest obtained from reference TRBV25-1 and TRBJ2-5, is as follows: EADIYQTPRYLVIGTGKKITLECSQTMGHDKMYWYQQDPGMELHLIHYSYGVNSTEKGDLSSESTVSRIRTEHFPLTLESARPSHTSQYLCASSEYPGGGTQYFGPGTRLLVL.

In DNA, the CDR3 is TGTGCCAGCAGCTTCAATAACTACGAGCAGTACTTC. This sequence encodes CASSFNNYEQYF. V usage is TRBV5-6 and J usage is TRBJ2-7; D is undetermined. The CDR3 runs to 12 residues. Trimming took off 2 bases at V and 3 bases at J, with 6 bases between the two ends. Germline V gene lookup returns CDR1 SGHDT and CDR2 YYEEEE.